The T cell receptor beta chain under discussion was sequenced for a study of cytomegalovirus exposure and HLA in healthy donors. Whole-study results and caveats: Among TCR beta chains of equal frequency, HLA-associated ones were more clonally expanded in a later analysis. For most TCR sequences rarity was the rule, although some public TCRs occurred in many donors.

The V and J ends lost 3 bases and 0 bases respectively, with 8 bases between them. This CDR3 comprises 14 residues. The germline V gene encodes CDR1 SGHRS and CDR2 YFSETQ. The PCR contained 60 Vbeta and 13 Jbeta primers. This table comes from immunoSEQ multiplex PCR, and its TCRdb copy is limited to in-frame clones, with some not included. Of under 85,000 clones listed, about 76% are singletons. Remarks on this clone: What it binds is unknown.

Input material: PBMCs. V usage is TRBV5-1 and J usage is TRBJ2-3, with D possibly being TRBD2 (5 bases). This receptor was identified in a man between 18 and 29 years old in good health and CMV-seronegative. CDR3 sequence reads: CASSSWTSTDTQYF. CDR3 nucleotides: TGCGCCAGCAGCTCGTGGACTAGCACAGATACGCAGTATTTT.